Listed below are T cell receptor beta chains from one sample, sequenced in a study of shared clonotypes between healthy human individuals. Sequencing was performed with immunoSEQ multiplex PCR; in TCRdb, only in-frame clones are kept and a portion is missing. The table lists about 600,000 clones, less than 97% of them singletons. The sequencing sample was made of naive CD8+ T cells sorted from blood. The receptors stem from a woman under 40 in good health. CDR3s include the opening cysteine and the closing phenylalanine or tryptophan. The order of the fields is clone size, V gene, J gene, D gene, CDR3 DNA, CDR3 protein. D genes are given only for firm matches. For some rows the clone size is stated as once, few or many, or as a class when expanded; others skip it.

size: -; V: TRBV27; J: TRBJ2-1; D: TRBD2; DNA: TGTGCCAGCAGTTTAAGGACTAGCGGGAGCAATGAGCAGTTCTTC; CDR3: CASSLRTSGSNEQFF
size: -; V: TRBV27; J: TRBJ1-2; D: TRBD1; DNA: TGTGCCAGCAGTTTAGCAGGGGGAGGTATCTATGGCTACACCTTC; CDR3: CASSLAGGGIYGYTF
size: -; V: TRBV28; J: TRBJ2-1; D: TRBD2; DNA: TGTGCCAGCAGCACTACCGGGCTAGCGGGTGACTCCTACAATGAGCAGTTCTTC; CDR3: CASSTTGLAGDSYNEQFF
size: once; V: TRBV6-5; J: TRBJ1-4; D: -; DNA: TGTGCCAGCAGTACATATGGACCCAATGAAAAACTGTTTTTT; CDR3: CASSTYGPNEKLFF
size: -; V: TRBV5-6; J: TRBJ2-7; D: -; DNA: TGTGCCAGCAGCTTCGAATACGAGCAGTACTTC; CDR3: CASSFEYEQYF
size: -; V: TRBV2; J: TRBJ2-7; D: -; DNA: TGTGCCAGCAGTGAAGAGGCCAGACCATCCGAGCAGTACTTC; CDR3: CASSEEARPSEQYF
size: -; V: TRBV15; J: TRBJ2-7; D: -; DNA: TGTGCCACCAGCAGTATTAGAAGCTCCTACGAGCAGTACTTC; CDR3: CATSSIRSSYEQYF
size: -; V: TRBV7-9; J: TRBJ2-7; D: -; DNA: TGTGCCAGCAGCCTCGGCGGAAGGGGCAACTACGAGCAGTACTTC; CDR3: CASSLGGRGNYEQYF
size: few; V: TRBV7-9; J: TRBJ1-4; D: -; DNA: TGTGCCACGACAGAGAATGAAAAACTGTTTTTT; CDR3: CATTENEKLFF
size: -; V: TRBV27; J: TRBJ2-1; D: -; DNA: TGTGCCAGCAGTTTACGATCCCCGGAGGTCAATGAGCAGTTCTTC; CDR3: CASSLRSPEVNEQFF
size: -; V: TRBV28; J: TRBJ2-7; D: -; DNA: TGTGCCAGCAGTTTCCGCGACAAATCGGCCGAGGTAAACTACGAGCAGTACTTC; CDR3: CASSFRDKSAEVNYEQYF
size: few; V: TRBV30; J: TRBJ1-5; D: -; DNA: TGTGCCTGGAGGCCGGACAGTCATCAGCCCCAGCATTTT; CDR3: CAWRPDSHQPQHF
size: -; V: TRBV2; J: TRBJ1-1; D: TRBD1; DNA: TGTGCCAGCAGGGAACAGGGGGCCATTCGTCTGACTGAAGCTTTCTTT; CDR3: CASREQGAIRLTEAFF
size: -; V: TRBV4-1; J: TRBJ2-2; D: -; DNA: TGCGCCAGCAGCCACAGCGGAGGCGTCCGGGGCGGCACCGGGGAGCTGTTTTTT; CDR3: CASSHSGGVRGGTGELFF
size: -; V: TRBV6-1; J: TRBJ2-7; D: -; DNA: TGTGCCAGCAGTGAAGGACCGATTAAATACGAGCAGTACTTC; CDR3: CASSEGPIKYEQYF
size: -; V: TRBV7-6; J: TRBJ2-1; D: -; DNA: TGTGCCAGCAGCTTACTCGCTAGCTCCTACAATGAGCAGTTCTTC; CDR3: CASSLLASSYNEQFF
size: -; V: TRBV13; J: TRBJ1-1; D: -; DNA: TGTGCCAGCAGCCTGCTTGGGGGGAAGACTGAAGCTTTCTTT; CDR3: CASSLLGGKTEAFF
size: -; V: TRBV5-1; J: TRBJ2-7; D: -; DNA: TGCGCCAGCAGAGAGGGGGTCGGGGTAAACTCCTACGAGCAGTACTTC; CDR3: CASREGVGVNSYEQYF
size: -; V: TRBV7-8; J: TRBJ2-1; D: -; DNA: TGTGCCAGCAGCCCAAAGGGGGGCAATGAGCAGTTCTTC; CDR3: CASSPKGGNEQFF
size: -; V: TRBV7-9; J: TRBJ2-3; D: -; DNA: TGTGCCAGCAGCTTAGGAGGTATAGATACGCAGTATTTT; CDR3: CASSLGGIDTQYF
size: once; V: TRBV7-9; J: TRBJ2-1; D: TRBD2; DNA: TGTGCCAGCAGCATACTAGCGCCGCCGGGATTCGATGAGCAGTTCTTC; CDR3: CASSILAPPGFDEQFF
size: -; V: TRBV27; J: TRBJ2-7; D: -; DNA: TGTGCCAGCGGCGAAGGCGGGGAGCAGTACTTC; CDR3: CASGEGGEQYF
size: once; V: TRBV28; J: TRBJ2-7; D: -; DNA: TGTGCCAGCAGTTTGGGCTTAGGTTATCACGAGCAGTACTTC; CDR3: CASSLGLGYHEQYF
size: -; V: TRBV19; J: TRBJ2-2; D: -; DNA: TGTGCCAGTAGTATCTCCGTCGGGGAGCTGTTTTTT; CDR3: CASSISVGELFF
size: -; V: TRBV7-9; J: TRBJ2-5; D: TRBD2; DNA: TGTGCCAGCACGGGACTAGCGGACCAAGAGACCCAGTACTTC; CDR3: CASTGLADQETQYF
size: -; V: TRBV10-1; J: TRBJ2-5; D: -; DNA: TGCGCCAGCAGTGAGTCTCCGAGGGGTTTAGGGGAGACCCAGTACTTC; CDR3: CASSESPRGLGETQYF
size: -; V: TRBV7-9; J: TRBJ1-1; D: -; DNA: TGTGCCAGCAGCTTAAGAAGGGCGGGGGAAACTGAAGCTTTCTTT; CDR3: CASSLRRAGETEAFF
size: -; V: TRBV28; J: TRBJ2-7; D: -; DNA: TGTGCCAGCACCCTGGGACCATTCTACGAGCAGTACTTC; CDR3: CASTLGPFYEQYF
size: -; V: TRBV28; J: TRBJ2-1; D: TRBD2; DNA: TGTGCCAGCAGTTTGCCTAGCGGGAGGGATAATGAGCAGTTCTTC; CDR3: CASSLPSGRDNEQFF
size: -; V: TRBV27; J: TRBJ1-2; D: -; DNA: TGTGCCAGCAGTTTAAGCACAGGTTATGGCTACACCTTC; CDR3: CASSLSTGYGYTF
size: -; V: TRBV15; J: TRBJ2-7; D: TRBD2; DNA: TGTGCCACCAGCGGACTAGCGGGAGACTACGAGCAGTACTTC; CDR3: CATSGLAGDYEQYF
size: -; V: TRBV9; J: TRBJ2-3; D: TRBD2; DNA: TGTGCCAGCAGCTCGTCGGGACTAGCGGGAGCTGGAGATACGCAGTATTTT; CDR3: CASSSSGLAGAGDTQYF
size: -; V: TRBV6-6; J: TRBJ2-1; D: -; DNA: TGTGCCAGCGGGGAGGGGGATTTCTACAATGAGCAGTTCTTC; CDR3: CASGEGDFYNEQFF
size: -; V: TRBV2; J: TRBJ2-3; D: -; DNA: TGTGCCAGCAGCCCCGGGACCACGAGCACAGATACGCAGTATTTT; CDR3: CASSPGTTSTDTQYF
size: -; V: TRBV19; J: TRBJ1-2; D: TRBD1; DNA: TGTGCCAGTAGTGTTCGACAGGGAGCCAACTATGGCTACACCTTC; CDR3: CASSVRQGANYGYTF
size: -; V: TRBV29-1; J: TRBJ1-1; D: TRBD1; DNA: TGCAGCGTTGTTATAACAGGGGTGAACACTGAAGCTTTCTTT; CDR3: CSVVITGVNTEAFF
size: -; V: TRBV5-6; J: TRBJ2-7; D: -; DNA: TGTGCCAGCAGCCCGGGGGTGGGAGACTACGAGCAGTACTTC; CDR3: CASSPGVGDYEQYF
size: once; V: TRBV6-7; J: TRBJ2-7; D: -; DNA: TGTGCCAGCGGGGAAGGTGATGAGCAGTACTTC; CDR3: CASGEGDEQYF
size: once; V: TRBV4-2; J: TRBJ1-2; D: TRBD1; DNA: TGTGCCAGCAGCCAACCGGGACAGGGCGAGGAAAACTATGGCTACACCTTC; CDR3: CASSQPGQGEENYGYTF
size: -; V: TRBV5-6; J: TRBJ2-1; D: TRBD2; DNA: TGTGCCAGCAGCTTCACTAGCGGCACCTACAATGAGCAGTTCTTC; CDR3: CASSFTSGTYNEQFF
size: -; V: TRBV19; J: TRBJ2-5; D: -; DNA: TGTGCCAGTAGTATAGCCCCAGGCCAAGAGACCCAGTACTTC; CDR3: CASSIAPGQETQYF
size: -; V: TRBV7-6; J: TRBJ2-3; D: -; DNA: TGTGCCAGCAGCTTAGCGATCGGGGCGCTTAATACGCAGTATTTT; CDR3: CASSLAIGALNTQYF
size: -; V: TRBV7-9; J: TRBJ2-5; D: TRBD2; DNA: TGTGCCAGCAGCTTAGTTAGCGGGAGCCCCCAAGAGACCCAGTACTTC; CDR3: CASSLVSGSPQETQYF
size: -; V: TRBV2; J: TRBJ2-1; D: -; DNA: TGTGCCAGCAGTGAAGGGCGGGCCTCCTACAATGAGCAGTTCTTC; CDR3: CASSEGRASYNEQFF
size: -; V: TRBV6-6; J: TRBJ2-4; D: -; DNA: TGTGCCAGCAGCCCCGGGGGTTACCAAAACATTCAGTACTTC; CDR3: CASSPGGYQNIQYF
size: few; V: TRBV9; J: TRBJ1-1; D: -; DNA: TGTGCCAGCAGCGTAGGAGGGAGGACTGAAGCTTTCTTT; CDR3: CASSVGGRTEAFF
size: -; V: TRBV7-9; J: TRBJ2-7; D: TRBD1; DNA: TGTGCCAGCAGCCCGACAGGGGAGCAGTACTTC; CDR3: CASSPTGEQYF
size: -; V: TRBV4-1; J: TRBJ2-7; D: -; DNA: TGCGCCAGCAGCCATACCCCCGTGGCTGCCGCCTACGAGCAGTACTTC; CDR3: CASSHTPVAAAYEQYF
size: -; V: TRBV29-1; J: TRBJ2-7; D: -; DNA: TGCAGCGCCCAGGGGGGGCGGGCTCCGACCTACGAGCAGTACTTC; CDR3: CSAQGGRAPTYEQYF
size: -; V: TRBV7-8; J: TRBJ2-1; D: -; DNA: TGTGCCAGCAGCCCTCAGGGCATCTCCTACAATGAGCAGTTCTTC; CDR3: CASSPQGISYNEQFF
size: -; V: TRBV15; J: TRBJ2-5; D: -; DNA: TGTGCCACCAACGACGGGGGAGTGGAGACCCAGTACTTC; CDR3: CATNDGGVETQYF
size: -; V: TRBV29-1; J: TRBJ2-5; D: -; DNA: TGCAGCGTTGATCAGGGGAGCCAAGAGACCCAGTACTTC; CDR3: CSVDQGSQETQYF
size: -; V: TRBV7-9; J: TRBJ1-1; D: TRBD1; DNA: TGTGCCAGCAGCTTAGCTGCAGGGGGGAACACTGAAGCTTTCTTT; CDR3: CASSLAAGGNTEAFF
size: once; V: TRBV6-5; J: TRBJ1-5; D: TRBD1; DNA: TGTGCCAGCAGTTACGCCCGGGACAGTAGCAATCAGCCCCAGCATTTT; CDR3: CASSYARDSSNQPQHF
size: -; V: TRBV5-1; J: TRBJ2-7; D: -; DNA: TGCGCCAGCAGGGGGTCCTCCTACGAGCAGTACTTC; CDR3: CASRGSSYEQYF
size: -; V: TRBV14; J: TRBJ2-5; D: -; DNA: TGTGCCAGCAGCCTTCTAGGGCAATTGGGTCGGGAGACCCAGTACTTC; CDR3: CASSLLGQLGRETQYF
size: -; V: TRBV11-2; J: TRBJ2-1; D: TRBD2; DNA: TGTGCCAGCAGCTCCTATCCGAGGACTAGCGGGGCCACCTACAATGAGCAGTTCTTC; CDR3: CASSSYPRTSGATYNEQFF
size: once; V: TRBV29-1; J: TRBJ1-1; D: -; DNA: TGCAGCGTCCATACGGCGGACACTGAAGCTTTCTTT; CDR3: CSVHTADTEAFF